This is a list of T cell receptor beta chains from one sample in a study of blood T cell repertoires in COVID-19. Measured with immunoSEQ multiplex PCR; TCRdb has only the in-frame clones, and not every one. The table has some 260,000 clones, about three quarters seen once. The specimen was peripheral blood. The receptors shown here come from a woman over 75 with acute or convalescent COVID-19. Both conserved end residues are part of each CDR3. The D gene is left open where the match is weak. Clone size is given for some rows only: seen once, a few or many times, or a class if the clone is expanded.

D | J | size | V | CDR3 | DNA
. | TRBJ2-7 | . | TRBV9 | CASSVFSSGEQYF | TGTGCCAGCAGCGTTTTTTCTTCGGGCGAGCAGTACTTC
TRBD2 | TRBJ2-7 | . | TRBV5-1 | CASSLSGGVSYEQYF | TGCGCCAGCAGCTTGTCCGGGGGGGTCTCCTACGAGCAGTACTTC
TRBD1 | TRBJ1-6 | . | TRBV16 | CASSQVGTGNSPLHF | TGTGCCAGCAGCCAGGTCGGGACAGGAAATTCACCCCTCCACTTT
. | TRBJ2-7 | . | TRBV5-1 | CASSLFVAGSSYEQYF | TGCGCCAGCAGCTTGTTCGTGGCGGGCAGCTCCTACGAGCAGTACTTC
TRBD2 | TRBJ2-3 | . | TRBV25-1 | CASSERTSGRVDTQYF | TGTGCCAGCAGTGAACGGACTAGCGGGAGAGTGGATACGCAGTATTTT
. | TRBJ1-5 | . | TRBV19 | CASSISLANQPQHF | TGTGCCAGTAGTATAAGTCTGGCAAATCAGCCCCAGCATTTT
. | TRBJ1-4 | . | TRBV4-1 | CASSPTEGTNEKLFF | TGCGCCAGCAGCCCTACAGAAGGAACTAATGAAAAACTGTTTTTT
. | TRBJ1-2 | . | TRBV9 | CASSVDGDGYTF | TGTGCCAGCAGCGTAGACGGGGATGGCTACACCTTC
. | TRBJ1-5 | once | TRBV12-3/TRBV12-4 | CASSLQPGPQHF | TGTGCCAGCAGTCTTCAACCGGGGCCCCAGCATTTT
TRBD1 | TRBJ2-7 | . | TRBV7-9 | CASSAPGTGGHEQYF | TGTGCCAGCAGCGCTCCCGGGACAGGGGGCCACGAGCAGTACTTC
. | TRBJ2-3 | few | TRBV7-9 | CASSPSGVLPDTQYF | TGTGCCAGCAGCCCCTCAGGGGTCCTCCCAGATACGCAGTATTTT
TRBD1 | TRBJ2-3 | few | TRBV5-4 | CASSSTGTGFADTQYF | TGTGCCAGCAGCTCAACCGGGACAGGGTTCGCAGATACGCAGTATTTT
. | TRBJ1-1 | . | TRBV15 | CATSKPEMNTEAFF | TGTGCCACCAGCAAACCGGAGATGAACACTGAAGCTTTCTTT
TRBD1 | TRBJ2-7 | . | TRBV5-5 | CATTGTGFRLHSYEQYF | TGTGCCACTACCGGGACAGGGTTCCGCCTCCACTCCTACGAGCAGTACTTC
. | TRBJ2-7 | many | TRBV10-3 | CAISESVRGSEQYF | TGTGCCATCAGTGAGTCAGTAAGGGGTTCCGAGCAGTACTTC
TRBD1 | TRBJ1-2 | . | TRBV19 | CASRGGQGGYGYTF | TGTGCCAGTAGGGGGGGACAGGGTGGCTATGGCTACACCTTC
. | TRBJ1-2 | . | TRBV5-1 | CASSLDTGKAGYTF | TGCGCCAGCAGCTTGGATACCGGGAAGGCTGGCTACACCTTC
. | TRBJ2-7 | . | TRBV12-5 | CASGAGLAYEQYF | TGTGCTAGTGGGGCAGGGCTTGCCTACGAGCAGTACTTC
. | TRBJ2-3 | . | TRBV25-1 | CASSARSSTDTQYF | TGTGCCAGCAGTGCCAGGTCGAGCACAGATACGCAGTATTTT
. | TRBJ1-2 | once | TRBV28 | CASSLTGTGQSYGYTF | TGTGCCAGCAGTTTAACAGGAACGGGCCAGTCCTATGGCTACACCTTC
. | TRBJ2-7 | . | TRBV6-1 | CASSERGNTYEQYF | TGTGCCAGCAGTGAAAGGGGGAACACTTACGAGCAGTACTTC
TRBD1 | TRBJ1-2 | . | TRBV7-9 | CASSFGQANYGYTF | TGTGCCAGCAGCTTCGGACAGGCAAATTATGGCTACACCTTC
TRBD1 | TRBJ1-2 | . | TRBV27 | CASSLDRNYGYTF | TGTGCCAGCAGTCTGGACAGGAACTATGGCTACACCTTC
. | TRBJ1-1 | . | TRBV9 | CASSVVTPGNTEAFF | TGTGCCAGCAGCGTCGTTACCCCGGGGAACACTGAAGCTTTCTTT
TRBD1 | TRBJ1-2 | few | TRBV19 | CASWGGTGYGYTF | TGTGCCAGCTGGGGCGGGACAGGTTATGGCTACACCTTC
. | TRBJ1-1 | . | TRBV3-1/TRBV3-2 | CASSPGGGFTEAFF | TGTGCCAGCAGCCCTGGAGGCGGGTTCACTGAAGCTTTCTTT
. | TRBJ2-1 | . | TRBV7-2 | CASSLGPRNEQFF | TGTGCCAGCAGCTTAGGGCCCAGGAATGAGCAGTTCTTC
. | TRBJ1-2 | . | TRBV5-1 | CASSPAQAYGYTF | TGCGCCAGCAGCCCGGCACAGGCCTATGGCTACACCTTC
TRBD2 | TRBJ2-1 | many | TRBV7-9 | CASSLGGTDFSKGFF | TGTGCCAGCAGCTTGGGGGGGACCGACTTTAGTAAGGGGTTCTTC
TRBD1 | TRBJ1-6 | . | TRBV7-9 | CASSLGGTGGLSPLHF | TGTGCCAGCAGCTTGGGCGGGACAGGGGGTCTTTCACCCCTCCACTTT
. | TRBJ1-1 | . | TRBV5-4 | CASSLLGGQEAFF | TGTGCCAGCAGCTTGTTGGGGGGGCAGGAAGCTTTCTTT
TRBD2 | TRBJ2-7 | once | TRBV7-9 | CASSFSGYEQYF | TGTGCCAGCAGCTTTAGCGGGTACGAGCAGTACTTC
. | TRBJ2-2 | few | TRBV5-1 | CASSQDTPLNTGELFF | TGCGCCAGCAGCCAGGACACACCCTTGAACACCGGGGAGCTGTTTTTT
. | TRBJ2-5 | . | TRBV9 | CASSVGTSQETQYF | TGTGCCAGCAGCGTAGGCACTTCCCAAGAGACCCAGTACTTC
TRBD1 | TRBJ1-2 | . | TRBV10-3 | CAISESFKQGIYGYTF | TGTGCCATCAGTGAGTCATTCAAACAGGGGATTTATGGCTACACCTTC
. | TRBJ1-1 | . | TRBV28 | CASSFGGFLNTEAFF | TGTGCCAGCAGTTTCGGGGGATTCTTGAACACTGAAGCTTTCTTT
TRBD1 | TRBJ2-7 | . | TRBV18 | CASSLTTGGYYEQYF | TGTGCCAGCTCACTGACGACAGGGGGTTACTACGAGCAGTACTTC
TRBD1 | TRBJ1-3 | . | TRBV3-1/TRBV3-2 | CASTPGQGSGNTIYF | TGTGCCAGCACCCCGGGACAGGGTTCTGGAAACACCATATATTTT
TRBD1 | TRBJ2-7 | . | TRBV27 | CASSRGQGRTYEQYF | TGTGCCAGCAGTAGGGGACAGGGAAGAACCTACGAGCAGTACTTC
. | TRBJ1-5 | . | TRBV19 | CASSIVNTNNQPQHF | TGTGCCAGTAGTATAGTTAACACTAATAATCAGCCCCAGCATTTT
. | TRBJ2-4 | . | TRBV5-1 | CASSEGRSSYIQYF | TGCGCCAGCAGCGAGGGGAGGTCTTCGTACATTCAGTACTTC